The TCR beta chain described here comes from a study of blood T cell repertoires in COVID-19 (dated by TCRdb to 2019 to 2021). About the investigation overall: The collaborator samples originated in the United States, Italy and Spain and spanned the acute and convalescent phases of COVID-19. The material from the prospective study consisted of cDNA or gDNA derived from T cells, B-cell-depleted T cells, or PBMCs. The dataset comprised deeply sampled blood TCRbeta repertoires from subjects exposed to, actively infected with, or recovered from COVID-19. The repertoires were made available in a free public database intended to serve as a resource for research on the immune response to SARS-CoV-2. The samples were drawn from two sources: the first 160 participants of the ongoing ImmuneRACE study, and some 1,300 subjects contributed by 6 global collaborators. The sample metadata nearly always contained a de-identified subject ID, COVID-19 status, age in years and sex. Where available, HLA class I and class II types were taken from metadata supplied by the sample provider and were not determined by assay-based typing.

The full study reports these points: The quantity of clinical and demographic metadata differed by source and by participant and was supplied without curation.

Each collaborating institution followed its own protocols to collect whole blood in K2EDTA tubes. Collaborator samples were shipped for TCRbeta analysis as frozen whole blood, isolated PBMCs, or DNA extracted from either sample type. TCRbeta CDR3 regions were amplified from genomic DNA by means of the immunoSEQ Assay, a bias-controlled multiplex PCR. The authors' pipeline ran thus. Within the assay, amplification of reference gene primers was used to estimate how many nucleated cells each sample contained. To quantify the absolute abundance of each unique TCRbeta CDR3 rearrangement, sequence reads were collapsed and filtered. For each sample, productive Simpson clonality was calculated as the square root of Simpson's diversity index over productive rearrangements. TCRdb holds this immuneACCESS table with in-frame rearrangements only. Some clones are missing; in checked studies, unresolved V genes explain under half, and the rest has no known cause. V and J calls and clone size are as listed in that table; D and trimming were resolved from the DNA. In this sample the table shows more than 250,000 clones, around 86% of which occur a single time. Of the sample, 1% is held by the ten largest clones.

As to this clone: There is no known antigen for this receptor. Nothing much larger sits one base from this clone, and base qualities are not available.

The TCR sequence derives from a man aged 50 to 59 with active or convalescent COVID-19. Material for sequencing was peripheral blood.

The CDR3 sequence is CASSITGAGANVLTF. Read as DNA, the sequence is TGTGCCAGCAGCATTACAGGGGCCGGGGCCAACGTCCTGACTTTC. The rearrangement joined TRBV5-4 to TRBJ2-6, and 7 junction bases match TRBD1. The V end gives up 4 bases and the J end 4 bases, leaving 5 bases in the junction not matched to a gene. The CDR3 sequence holds 15 residues, the cysteine and phenylalanine included. This entry keeps only the CDR3 DNA: 45 bases, framed from base 1. CDR1 SGHNT and CDR2 YYREEE were looked up in the germline V gene (reference sequence).